This T cell receptor (beta chain) was captured in a study of blood T cell repertoires in COVID-19 (dated by TCRdb to about 2020). Describing the broader study: The collaborator samples originated in the United States, Italy and Spain and spanned the acute and convalescent phases of COVID-19. The repertoires were made available in a free public database intended to serve as a resource for research on the immune response to SARS-CoV-2. A de-identified subject ID, COVID-19 status, age in years and sex were almost always included in the sample metadata. Samples were obtained from the ongoing ImmuneRACE study (first 160 participants) and from some 1,300 subjects provided by 6 global collaborators. Subjects who had been exposed to COVID-19, were actively infected with it, or had recovered from it provided the deeply sampled blood TCRbeta repertoires that made up the dataset. HLA class I and class II types, where available, came from metadata supplied by the sample provider rather than from assay-based typing. The material from the prospective study consisted of cDNA or gDNA derived from T cells, B-cell-depleted T cells, or PBMCs.

In the prospective study, participants were roughly 18 to 90 years old, resided in 24 geographic areas of the United States, and were enrolled through a virtual design. In the prospective study, cohorts were assigned on the basis of participant-reported clinical history obtained from a screening survey and a study questionnaire. Exposed participants were defined as having been in contact with someone with a PCR-confirmed or clinician-diagnosed COVID-19 case within 2 weeks of study entry. Mobile phlebotomists in the prospective study collected whole blood, serum and a nasopharyngeal or oropharyngeal swab from every participant. Over a roughly 2-month period, participants in the prospective study had the option of providing additional blood draws and questionnaires. Before DNA extraction, prospective study blood samples were shipped either frozen or at room temperature. This clone was recorded a few times. What antigen it recognizes has not been identified. No base-level quality is on record; no much larger clone is a single base apart.

The junction shows trimming of 2 bases on V and 5 bases on J, plus 14 bases between the germline ends. The CDR3 runs 15 residues from the cysteine to the phenylalanine. Left in the record is the CDR3 DNA by itself, 45 bases read in frame from the first base. The full study reports these points: The quantity of clinical and demographic metadata differed by source and by participant and was supplied without curation.

The immunoSEQ Assay, a bias-controlled multiplex PCR, was used to amplify TCRbeta CDR3 regions from genomic DNA. The original methods were these. The number of nucleated cells in each sample was estimated by amplification of reference gene primers within the assay. To quantify the absolute abundance of each unique TCRbeta CDR3 rearrangement, sequence reads were collapsed and filtered. Productive Simpson clonality was computed per sample as the square root of Simpson's diversity index over productive rearrangements. TCRdb took this table from immuneACCESS and kept in-frame rearrangements with V and J called. Such tables lack part of the clones; where checked against another copy, unresolved V genes explain under half of the gap, and the rest is unexplained. The V and J calls and clone size were taken over from that table, and D and trimming were inferred from the DNA. This sample gives around 270,000 clones in total; 75% to 90% of them show up just once. The top ten clonotypes cover over 3% of the sample.

This clonotype was sampled from a woman aged 35 to 49 who had been exposed to COVID-19. This chain joins TRBV5-3 to TRBJ2-1; the D gene assignment is ambiguous. TRBV5-3 falls under the ORF class, with uncertain function. Specimen: PBMCs or T cells enriched from blood (not recorded which). The CDR3 loop reads CARSFTEATNNEQFF. The DNA is TGTGCCAGAAGCTTTACAGAAGCTACCAACAATGAGCAGTTCTTC.